This is a list of T cell receptor beta chains from one sample in a study of CD8+ T cells in alopecia areata. The table came from immunoSEQ multiplex PCR; TCRdb's copy has only in-frame clones and leaves some out. The profile shows around 140,000 clones, roughly 86% of them singletons. Here the sequenced sample was CD8+ T cells sorted from blood, taken at week 4, from a patient treated with tofacitinib. The receptors originated from a human donor with alopecia areata. CDR3s include the opening cysteine and the closing phenylalanine or tryptophan. D genes are given only for firm matches. Clone size is not always given. Where it is, it says once, few, many or a class for expanded clones.

TRBD1	15	TRBV6-1	TRBJ2-1	once	TGTGCCAGCAGTGAAGACAGGGGGCCCTACAATGAGCAGTTCTTC	CASSEDRGPYNEQFF
NA	11	TRBV25-1	TRBJ2-1	NA	TGTGCCAGCAGTGAATATGATGAGCAGTTCTTC	CASSEYDEQFF
NA	13	TRBV7-2	TRBJ2-1	NA	TGTGCCAGCAGCTTAACAAGGCGGGATGAGCAGTTCTTC	CASSLTRRDEQFF
TRBD1	15	TRBV30	TRBJ2-3	NA	TGTGCCTGGGGGACCTGGGACAGGGACACAGATACGCAGTATTTT	CAWGTWDRDTDTQYF
TRBD2	15	TRBV27	TRBJ2-3	NA	TGTGCCAGCAGTTTTCGAACTAGCGGCACAGATACGCAGTATTTT	CASSFRTSGTDTQYF
TRBD1	14	TRBV7-7	TRBJ2-1	NA	TGTGCCAGCAGCCCCGAGACAGGGTACAATGAGCAGTTCTTC	CASSPETGYNEQFF
NA	19	TRBV11-2	TRBJ2-7	NA	TGTGCCAGCAGCTTAGGTTCGGAAATTCTGGGTAGGTCCCCCTACGAGCAGTACTTC	CASSLGSEILGRSPYEQYF
NA	15	TRBV9	TRBJ2-7	NA	TGTGCCAGCAGCGTGGGTGGGGGTCAGGACTACGAGCAGTACTTC	CASSVGGGQDYEQYF
NA	14	TRBV2	TRBJ2-7	NA	TGTGCCAGCAGTGAGGGCAGGAACTCCTACGAGCAGTACTTC	CASSEGRNSYEQYF
NA	14	TRBV7-2	TRBJ2-2	NA	TGTGCCAGCAGCTCAGGGGCGGACACCGGGGAGCTGTTTTTT	CASSSGADTGELFF
TRBD2	14	TRBV6-5	TRBJ2-7	few	TGTGCCAGCGTTAGCGGGGAGGGCTCCTACGAGCAGTACTTC	CASVSGEGSYEQYF
NA	14	TRBV4-2	TRBJ1-2	NA	TGTGCCAGCAGTCCGGACGGAGGGACCTATGGCTACACCTTC	CASSPDGGTYGYTF
TRBD2	15	TRBV7-3	TRBJ2-3	NA	TGTGCCAGCAGCTCTAGCGGGGGGGACACAGATACGCAGTATTTT	CASSSSGGDTDTQYF
NA	14	TRBV19	TRBJ2-2	NA	TGTGCCAGTAGCTTTGGGGGGAACACCGGGGAGCTGTTTTTT	CASSFGGNTGELFF
NA	15	TRBV9	TRBJ2-7	NA	TGTGCCAGCAGCGCGTGGGGGGACAGCTCCTACGAGCAGTACTTC	CASSAWGDSSYEQYF
NA	15	TRBV5-1	TRBJ2-5	NA	TGCGCCAGCAGCGTGTCGACAGGTCTACAAGAGACCCAGTACTTC	CASSVSTGLQETQYF
TRBD1	14	TRBV7-3	TRBJ2-7	NA	TGTGCCAGCAGCCCGACAGGGAGTCCCTACGAGCAGTACTTC	CASSPTGSPYEQYF
TRBD2	17	TRBV5-4	TRBJ2-2	NA	TGTGCCAGCAGCAGGGGACTAGCGGGATCGAACACCGGGGAGCTGTTTTTT	CASSRGLAGSNTGELFF
NA	14	TRBV10-3	TRBJ2-5	NA	TGTGCCATCAGTGACTCAACGATCCAAGAGACCCAGTACTTC	CAISDSTIQETQYF
TRBD1	14	TRBV30	TRBJ1-2	NA	TGTGCCTGGAGTATCGGGACAGGGGTGTATGGCTACACCTTC	CAWSIGTGVYGYTF
NA	13	TRBV7-7	TRBJ2-7	NA	TGTGCTAGCAGCTTAAATTCTTTGGACGAGCAGTACTTC	CASSLNSLDEQYF
NA	11	TRBV29-1	TRBJ1-1	NA	TGCAGCGCCAGGGAGGGCACTGAAGCTTTCTTT	CSAREGTEAFF
TRBD2	16	TRBV5-6	TRBJ2-7	few	TGTGCCAGCAGTCGCCGGACGGGGGGATTCTCCTACGAGCAGTACTTC	CASSRRTGGFSYEQYF
NA	13	TRBV5-4	TRBJ1-2	NA	TGTGCCAGCAGACCATTGCGGGACTATGGCTACACCTTC	CASRPLRDYGYTF
TRBD2	14	TRBV11-2	TRBJ2-7	NA	TGTGCCAGCAAGGAGCGGGAGGCACCCTACGAGCAGTACTTC	CASKEREAPYEQYF
NA	12	TRBV27	TRBJ2-3	NA	TGTGCCAGCAGTTATGGGACCGATACGCAGTATTTT	CASSYGTDTQYF
NA	14	TRBV6-5	TRBJ2-4	NA	TGTGCCAGCAGTTACGGTGAGACAGGAAGCATTCAGTACTTC	CASSYGETGSIQYF
NA	16	TRBV27	TRBJ2-7	NA	TGTGCCAGCATCCCGGGTGGGCCAATCCGTCCCTACGAGCAGTACTTC	CASIPGGPIRPYEQYF
NA	18	TRBV4-1	TRBJ1-4	NA	TGCGCCAGCAGCCAAGATAGTCTACACTTTGCAACTAATGAAAAACTGTTTTTT	CASSQDSLHFATNEKLFF
NA	12	TRBV30	TRBJ1-1	NA	TGTGCCTGGAGGGGACGGAACACTGAAGCTTTCTTT	CAWRGRNTEAFF
TRBD1	16	TRBV6-5	TRBJ2-5	NA	TGTGCCAGCAGTTACTCGACAGGGGAAAGCCAAGAGACCCAGTACTTC	CASSYSTGESQETQYF
NA	13	TRBV7-2	TRBJ2-3	NA	TGTGCCAGCAGCCCAGACTTCGCCGATACGCAGTATTTT	CASSPDFADTQYF
NA	15	TRBV14	TRBJ2-7	NA	TGTGCCAGCAGCCAAGGTCAATCCGGGACCTACGAGCAGTACTTC	CASSQGQSGTYEQYF
TRBD1	15	TRBV5-6	TRBJ2-7	NA	TGTGCCAGCAGCTCCCCGGACAGGGAGGATTACGAGCAGTACTTC	CASSSPDREDYEQYF
NA	13	TRBV27	TRBJ1-1	once	TGTGCCAGCAGTTTGTACAGCTACACTGAAGCTTTCTTT	CASSLYSYTEAFF
NA	12	TRBV30	TRBJ2-1	NA	TGTGCCTGGAGTGTAGGGGTCCTTGAGCAGTTCTTC	CAWSVGVLEQFF
TRBD1	13	TRBV28	TRBJ1-1	NA	TGTGCCAGCCGGAACAGGGGTCCCACTGAAGCTTTCTTT	CASRNRGPTEAFF
NA	11	TRBV30	TRBJ2-7	NA	TGTGCCTTAGCGGAGTCCTACGAGCAGTACTTC	CALAESYEQYF
NA	13	TRBV7-9	TRBJ2-1	NA	TGTGCCAGCAGCTTAGGGACCTACAATGAGCAGTTCTTC	CASSLGTYNEQFF
TRBD2	16	TRBV5-4	TRBJ2-7	NA	TGTGCCAGCAGCTGGGACGGGGGGACTAGCGCCTACGAGCAGTACTTC	CASSWDGGTSAYEQYF
TRBD1	15	TRBV6-1	TRBJ2-7	NA	TGTGCCAGCAGTGTTCCCCAGGGGGCGCCGAACGAGCAGTACTTC	CASSVPQGAPNEQYF
NA	14	TRBV9	TRBJ1-1	NA	TGTGCCAGCAGCGTAGGCCAGGGTAACACTGAAGCTTTCTTT	CASSVGQGNTEAFF